The 11 T cell receptor beta chains below come from one sample, sequenced in a study of cytomegalovirus exposure and HLA in healthy donors. PCR employed 60 Vbeta and 13 Jbeta primers. Assay: immunoSEQ multiplex PCR; the TCRdb copy retains only in-frame clones and omits some. The sample contains around 170,000 clones, roughly 85% of which appear only once. The material sequenced was PBMCs. These receptors all come from a woman in her forties in good health and CMV-seronegative.

V gene TRBV27 combines with J gene TRBJ2-7; the match to TRBD2 covers 12 bases. The ends lost 2 bases at V and 2 bases at J; junction bases unmatched: 7. This CDR3 is built from 17 residues. Germline V gene lookup returns CDR1 MNHEY and CDR2 SMNVEV (reference sequence). CDR3 DNA sequence: TGTGCCAGCAGTTTAAGGCTAGCGGGAGGGTATACCTACGAGCAGTACTTC. Amino acids: CASSLRLAGGYTYEQYF.

Notes on this clone: Other DNA sequences in the same sample also yield this CDR3. V gene TRBV29-1 combines with J gene TRBJ2-5; D possibly corresponds to TRBD1 (5 bases). This CDR3 comprises 13 residues. Trimming removed 0 bases from V and 4 bases from J, with 9 bases in between. CDR1 and CDR2 from the germline V gene are SQVTM and ANQGSEA. CDR3 DNA sequence: TGCAGCGTTGAAGAAGTCAGGGCAGAGACCCAGTACTTC. Translated, it gives CSVEEVRAETQYF.

This clone was picked up one time. The V call is TRBV29-1, the J call TRBJ1-2, with D possibly matching TRBD1 (5 bases). Germline-derived CDR1 and CDR2 are SQVTM and ANQGSEA. The V end lost 6 bases, the J end lost 1 base, and 18 bases lay between the germline ends. The CDR3 runs 15 residues. CDR3: CSVGRGLQGNYGYTF. CDR3 in DNA: TGCAGCGTGGGCCGGGGACTCCAGGGTAACTATGGCTACACCTTC.

This chain joins TRBV9 and TRBJ2-1, with 11 nucleotides matching TRBD2. Trimming took 4 bases from V and 13 from J; bases not matched to a gene: 4. This CDR3 region has 12 residues. Germline lookup yields CDR1 SGDLS and CDR2 YYNGEE. The CDR3 coding sequence is TGTGCCAGCAGCTCACTAGCGGGAGTCCAGTTCTTC. Protein sequence: CASSSLAGVQFF. The full variable domain, with the rest looked up from reference TRBV9 and TRBJ2-1, is DSGVTQTPKHLITATGQRVTLRCSPRSGDLSVYWYQQSLDQGLQFLIQYYNGEERAKGNILERFSAQQFPDLHSELNLSSLELGDSALYFCASSSLAGVQFFGPGTRLTVL.

V usage is TRBV4-1 and J usage is TRBJ1-2; tentative D call: TRBD1 (6 bases). The CDR3 is 16 amino acids. V shed 0 bases and J shed 6 bases, with 17 bases lying between them. Germline CDR1 reads MGHRA; CDR2 reads YSYEKL. The CDR3 region is CASSQEAGAPWDGYTF. As DNA, the CDR3 is TGCGCCAGCAGCCAAGAGGCAGGGGCGCCCTGGGATGGCTACACCTTC.

The V and J genes are TRBV19 and TRBJ1-3; 9 bases fit TRBD1. Germline V gene data show CDR1 as LNHDA and CDR2 as SQIVND (reference sequence). The CDR3 sequence is 15 residues long. The J segment lost 6 bases and the V segment lost 4 bases, leaving 7 bases of the junction unmatched. CDR3 loop: CASSTGQGLPNTIYF. CDR3 bases: TGTGCCAGTAGTACGGGACAGGGCCTGCCAAACACCATATATTTT.

In nucleotides, the CDR3 is TGTGCCAGCAGCGTAGGGGGAGGGAAGGCTGAAAAACTGTTTTTT. Amino acids: CASSVGGGKAEKLFF. The chain uses TRBV9 and TRBJ1-4, with D hard to call. CDR1 is SGDLS and CDR2 is YYNGEE in the germline V gene. The CDR3 has 15 amino acids. The V gene lost 0 bases and the J gene lost 7 bases, with 13 bases spanning the gap.

This clone was seen once. The chain couples TRBV4-1 to TRBJ2-7; a weak D match, TRBD1 (7 bases). Germline V CDR1 and CDR2: MGHRA, YSYEKL. The CDR3 covers 15 residues. Trimming pared 0 bases from V and 2 bases from J, leaving 11 bases between. The CDR3 DNA follows: TGCGCCAGCAGCCAAGAGGCCAGGGGGGCCTACGAGCAGTACTTC. This sequence encodes CASSQEARGAYEQYF.

The chain recombines TRBV19 with TRBJ1-2; a weak D match, TRBD1 (6 bases). The V and J ends lost 6 bases and 8 bases respectively, with 16 bases between them. The CDR3 has 13 residues. Germline-derived CDR1 and CDR2 are LNHDA and SQIVND (reference sequence). In nucleotides, the CDR3 is TGTGCCAGTAGACGAGGGGGGGCACAAGGCTACACCTTC. Amino acid sequence: CASRRGGAQGYTF.

In this sample, this clone turned up once. CDR3 nucleotide sequence: TGTGCCAGCAGTGAAAGCGGGGGTACTGAAGCTTTCTTT. This codes for CASSESGGTEAFF. The genes are TRBV6-5 and TRBJ1-1, with D maybe TRBD1 (5 bases). Trimming removed 5 bases at V and 5 bases at J, with 12 bases between. Germline loops: CDR1 MNHEY, CDR2 SVGAGI. CDR3 length: 13 residues.

This clone was recorded only once. The chain is built from TRBV29-1 and TRBJ1-5; TRBD1 aligns across 10 bases. V trimming: 7 bases; J trimming: 12 bases; junction bases outside the gene matches: 15. Germline loops: CDR1 SQVTM, CDR2 ANQGSEA. The CDR3 consists of 14 residues. CDR3 in amino acids: CSAMMLGTGALQHF. The CDR3 nucleotides are TGCAGCGCCATGATGCTGGGGACAGGGGCACTCCAGCATTTT. Full variable domain (missing parts from reference TRBV29-1 and TRBJ1-5): SAVISQKPSRDICQRGTSLTIQCQVDSQVTMMFWYRQQPGQSLTLIATANQGSEATYESGFVIDKFPISRPNLTFSTLTVSNMSPEDSSIYLCSAMMLGTGALQHFGDGTRLSIL.